The entry below gives a single T cell receptor beta chain sequence along with its context. The sample comes from a study of patients and donors after allogeneic stem cell transplantation. One entry per CDR3 protein, called by TCRdb with MiXCR from the RT-PCR reads. The repertoire holds under 200,000 distinct CDR3 sequences, approximately 28% seen once, with approximately 3.5% in the top ten. The V gene lost 4 bases and the J gene lost 0 bases, with 9 bases spanning the gap. The CDR3 runs 14 residues. From germline, CDR1 is SGHDT and CDR2 YYEEEE. The sample comprised blood, either unsorted or a sorted T cell fraction (not recorded which). The source is a human donor who was either an allogeneic HSCT recipient or a stem cell or donor lymphocyte infusion donor (not recorded which). It is not recorded whose cells these are; they may come from a transplant donor. The rearrangement joins TRBV5-6 to TRBJ2-3; D remains unclear. The CDR3 DNA reads as TGTGCCAGCAGCCCAATTTCTAGCACAGATACGCAGTATTTT. Translating gives CASSPISSTDTQYF.